What follows are 9 T cell receptor beta chains derived from one specimen sequenced in a study of beta chain features in type 1 diabetes. Study-level results: People with Type 1 diabetes carried modestly yet significantly shorter TCRB CDR3s in all four CD4+ subsets.

Their cognate antigens are unknown. Investigators reverse transcribed all isolated RNA, so they sequenced expressed TCRB transcripts. Data came from immunoSEQ multiplex PCR; TCRdb stores just in-frame clones and leaves some out. The sample carries 240,000 or so clones, over 20% recorded once. Input material: naive CD4+ T cells from blood. The source of these receptors is a woman between 35 and 50 years old with type 1 diabetes.

V is TRBV28 and J is TRBJ2-5, with 7 bases aligning to TRBD2. The length of the CDR3 is 14 residues. From germline, CDR1 is MDHEN and CDR2 SYDVKM. V gave up 3 bases and J gave up 4 bases; unmatched junction bases: 5. CDR3 DNA: TGTGCCAGCAGTTTCGCGGGGGAGGCAGAGACCCAGTACTTC. Translated: CASSFAGEAETQYF.

This clone was observed a few times. This chain uses TRBV29-1 with TRBJ1-4, with 11 bases identical to TRBD1. Germline V gives CDR1 SQVTM, CDR2 ANQGSEA. The CDR3 length is 16 residues. V was pared by 5 bases and J by 2 bases, with 7 bases of the junction left unmatched. The CDR3 DNA reads as TGCAGCGTTCGGGACAGGGGGTCATCGACTAATGAAAAACTGTTTTTT. Its protein is CSVRDRGSSTNEKLFF.

This clone was counted once. J is TRBJ1-1 and V is TRBV7-9; tentative D call: TRBD1 (5 bases). Looked up from germline, CDR1 is SEHNR and CDR2 is FQNEAQ (reference sequence). Trimming pared 3 bases from V and 4 bases from J, leaving 12 bases between. The CDR3 is 14 residues long. Here the CDR3 DNA reads TGTGCCAGCAGCTTCGCCCTGGGGGGCACTGAAGCTTTCTTT. Its protein is CASSFALGGTEAFF.

This clone was counted a few times. V is TRBV5-1 and J is TRBJ2-1; possibly TRBD1 for D (6 bases). The CDR3 has 15 residues. Looked up from germline, CDR1 is SGHRS and CDR2 is YFSETQ. The V gene lost 2 bases and the J gene lost 4 bases, with 13 bases spanning the gap. The DNA of the CDR3 is TGCGCCAGCAGCTTCCAGACAGGAGGTTACAATGAGCAGTTCTTC. Residues: CASSFQTGGYNEQFF. The whole variable domain, remainder taken from reference TRBV5-1 and TRBJ2-1, is KAGVTQTPRYLIKTRGQQVTLSCSPISGHRSVSWYQQTPGQGLQFLFEYFSETQRNKGNFPGRFSGRQFSNSRSEMNVSTLELGDSALYLCASSFQTGGYNEQFFGPGTRLTVL.

This clone was seen a few times. V and J are TRBV28 and TRBJ1-1, with D possibly TRBD1 on 5 matching bases. The V and J ends lost 7 bases and 5 bases respectively, with 20 bases between them. This CDR3 comprises 15 residues. Germline CDR1 reads MDHEN; CDR2 reads SYDVKM. Here the CDR3 reads CASNWGVPGRTEAFF. The CDR3 DNA is TGTGCCAGCAATTGGGGGGTCCCAGGGAGGACTGAAGCTTTCTTT.

This clone turned up a few times. The chain recombines TRBV2 with TRBJ1-1; no firm D call. CDR3 length: 12 amino acids. V was cut by 8 bases and J by 2 bases, with 9 bases left in between. Germline-derived CDR1 and CDR2 are SNHLY and FYNNEI. CDR3 region: CASGRSNTEAFF. CDR3 nucleotides: TGTGCCAGCGGGAGGAGTAACACTGAAGCTTTCTTT. The full variable domain, completed using reference TRBV2 and TRBJ1-1, is EPEVTQTPSHQVTQMGQEVILRCVPISNHLYFYWYRQILGQKVEFLVSFYNNEISEKSEIFDDQFSVERPDGSNFTLKIRSTKLEDSAMYFCASGRSNTEAFFGQGTRLTVV.

This clone turned up a few times. J is TRBJ1-2 and V is TRBV5-4; unclear D gene. The CDR3 extends over 16 amino acids. Germline assignment: CDR1 SGHNT and CDR2 YYREEE (reference sequence). The V end was cut by 4 bases, the J end by 8 bases, with 24 bases between. DNA of the CDR3: TGTGCCAGCAGCCCTAAGACTGTGACCCTTGATAGAGGCTACACCTTC. Protein sequence: CASSPKTVTLDRGYTF.

This clone was detected only a few times. V and J are TRBV4-2 and TRBJ2-7, with 8 positions matching TRBD1. V dropped 1 base and J dropped 5; count of bases not matched to a gene: 10. Germline lookup yields CDR1 LGHNA and CDR2 YNFKEQ. The CDR3 contains 16 residues. CDR3 loop: CASSQGQGTSGHEQYF. CDR3 in DNA: TGTGCCAGCAGCCAAGGACAGGGGACCTCTGGCCACGAGCAGTACTTC.

This clone has more than one count but fewer than ten. This chain uses TRBV7-9 with TRBJ1-2; D is uncertain. Germline loops: CDR1 SEHNR, CDR2 FQNEAQ (reference sequence). V was pared by 4 bases and J by 5 bases, with 8 bases between. The CDR3 runs to 12 residues. CDR3 region: CASSWAEYGYTF. CDR3 in DNA: TGTGCCAGCAGCTGGGCCGAGTATGGCTACACCTTC.